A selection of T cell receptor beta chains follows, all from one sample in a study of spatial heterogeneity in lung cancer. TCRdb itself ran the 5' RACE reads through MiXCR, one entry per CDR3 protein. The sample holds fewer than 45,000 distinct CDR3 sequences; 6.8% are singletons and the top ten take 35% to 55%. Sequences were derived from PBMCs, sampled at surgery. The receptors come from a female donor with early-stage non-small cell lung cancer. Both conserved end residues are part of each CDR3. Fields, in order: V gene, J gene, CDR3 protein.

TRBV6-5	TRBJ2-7	CASSRQGASSYEQYF
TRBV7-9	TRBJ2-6	CASDRGTGPLSGANVLTF
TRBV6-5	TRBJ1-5	CASSYSDTGGNQPQHF
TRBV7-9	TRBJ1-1	CASGVAVGGTEAFF
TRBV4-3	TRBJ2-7	CASSPGQYLYEQYF
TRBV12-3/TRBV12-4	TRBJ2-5	CASSSKGLAGEETQYF
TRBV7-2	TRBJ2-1	CASSFSGGAGNEQFF
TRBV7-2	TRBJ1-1	CASSLNAGEAFF
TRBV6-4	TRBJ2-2	CASTKDRGTGELFF
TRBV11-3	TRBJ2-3	CASSLGRGGFTDTQYF
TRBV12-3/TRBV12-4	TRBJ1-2	CASSYLYGYTF
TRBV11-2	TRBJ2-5	CASSPGGGALGETQYF
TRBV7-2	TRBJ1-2	CASSLGTGLYGYTF
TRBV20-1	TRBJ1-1	CSALRRERNTEAFF
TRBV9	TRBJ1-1	CASSVSASRDGVTPEAFF
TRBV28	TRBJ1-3	CASSLIQGAGNTIYF